The clone carrying this T cell receptor (beta chain) is a singleton in its sample. At one end, the junction sequence differs from germline, possibly due to a read error. The sample originates from a study of blood T cell repertoires in COVID-19. Study background: The United States, Italy and Spain were the sources of the acute and convalescent COVID-19 samples. T cells, B-cell-depleted T cells, or PBMCs provided the cDNA or gDNA that served as material.

Per the authors' pipeline: Amplified reference gene primers provided the basis for estimating nucleated cell counts. The method was immunoSEQ multiplex PCR; TCRdb's version includes in-frame clones alone and lacks a portion of them. That table furnishes V, J and clone size, whereas the DNA furnished D and trimming. The table lists 100,000 to 120,000 clones, roughly 80% of them singletons. From germline, CDR1 is MNHEY and CDR2 SMNVEV (reference sequence). This CDR3 contains 16 residues. The sample comprised peripheral blood. The TCR comes from a woman between 65 and 79 years old with acute or convalescent COVID-19. V usage is TRBV27 and J usage is TRBJ1-2, with TRBD1 as a possible D gene (5 bases). CDR3 loop: CASSWARARTTYGYTF. The DNA of the CDR3 is TGTGCCAGCAGTTGGGCTCGGGCCAGGACAACGTATGGGTACACCTTC.